These 16 T cell receptor beta chains were all obtained from the same sample, sequenced in a study of shared clonotypes between healthy human individuals. CD45RO-negative CD8 cells positively selected for CCR7 made up the naive population, which excluded terminally differentiated effector memory CD45RA+ cells. TCRdb keeps only in-frame clones here, not all; method: immunoSEQ multiplex PCR. The sample consists of approximately 1.9 million clones, approximately 92% of them appearing once. The sample comprised naive CD8+ T cells from PBMCs. These receptors came from a man between 18 and 29 years old in good health. Some clones in this sample may be carry-over from other donors' samples.

V usage is TRBV2 and J usage is TRBJ2-5; 11 bases match TRBD1. CDR1 is SNHLY, CDR2 FYNNEI, per germline. The CDR3 covers 18 residues. Trimming removed 4 bases from V and 4 bases from J; junction bases left unmatched: 14. CDR3 sequence reads: CASSVLEQGQGARETQYF. As DNA, the CDR3 is TGTGCCAGCAGTGTTCTCGAACAAGGACAGGGGGCTAGAGAGACCCAGTACTTC. The full variable domain, rest sourced from reference TRBV2 and TRBJ2-5, is EPEVTQTPSHQVTQMGQEVILRCVPISNHLYFYWYRQILGQKVEFLVSFYNNEISEKSEIFDDQFSVERPDGSNFTLKIRSTKLEDSAMYFCASSVLEQGQGARETQYFGPGTRLLVL.

The chain links TRBV13 to TRBJ2-7, with 10 bases lining up with TRBD2. The CDR3 sequence is 17 residues long. With 5 bases clipped from V and 5 bases from J, the junction kept 15 bases outside the gene matches. Looked up from germline, CDR1 is PRHDT and CDR2 is FYEKMQ (reference sequence). For the CDR3, the DNA is TGTGCCAGCAGCGCAGCCGGTACAGCGGGAGGGCCACACGAGCAGTACTTC. Protein: CASSAAGTAGGPHEQYF.

This chain links TRBV4-3 with TRBJ2-2, with 8 bases that match TRBD2. Germline CDR1 and CDR2: LGHNA and YSLEER. Trimming removed 0 bases from V and 1 base from J; junction bases left unmatched: 4. The CDR3 length is 17 residues. For the CDR3, the DNA is TGCGCCAGCAGCCAAGATTGGGCGGGAGGGAACACCGGGGAGCTGTTTTTT. Translation: CASSQDWAGGNTGELFF.

The V call is TRBV10-3, the J call TRBJ2-7; TRBD1 aligns across 7 bases. J lost 5 bases, V lost 0 bases, and 7 bases had no gene match. Germline lookup yields CDR1 ENHRY and CDR2 SYGVKD. This CDR3 comprises 15 residues. Written as DNA, the CDR3 is TGTGCCATCAGTGAGTCAGGGGGCAGTCGGGACGAGCAGTACTTC. Translating gives CAISESGGSRDEQYF.

The gene calls are TRBV7-3 and TRBJ2-2; 7 nucleotides align to TRBD1. The CDR3 is made up of 14 amino acids. The V and J ends lost 0 bases and 8 bases, in that order; junction bases with no gene match: 3. Germline V gene lookup returns CDR1 SGHTA and CDR2 FQGTGA. Here the CDR3 reads CASSLTHRGGELFF. CDR3 in DNA: TGTGCCAGCAGCTTAACTCACAGGGGTGGGGAGCTGTTTTTT.

The chain couples TRBV2 to TRBJ2-7, with a tentative D call TRBD2 (6 bases). This CDR3 has 14 residues. Between the trimmed V and J ends, which lost 4 bases and 2 bases, there was a span of 12 bases. Germline loops: CDR1 SNHLY, CDR2 FYNNEI. CDR3 nucleotide sequence: TGTGCCAGCAGTGGACGGGAGAAAACCTACGAGCAGTACTTC. Residues: CASSGREKTYEQYF.

The V and J genes are TRBV4-1 and TRBJ2-1; D remains ambiguous. Germline CDR1 is MGHRA and CDR2 is YSYEKL. V shed 4 bases and J shed 6 bases, with 16 bases lying between them. The CDR3 totals 15 residues. The chain's CDR3 is CASSLHGSQGNEQFF. CDR3 in DNA: TGCGCCAGCAGCCTCCACGGCAGTCAAGGCAATGAGCAGTTCTTC.

The gene calls are TRBV11-2 and TRBJ2-1; possibly TRBD2 for D (6 bases). Germline V gives CDR1 SGHAT, CDR2 FQNNGV. The CDR3 is 16 residues long. V lost 3 bases and J 0 bases, leaving 12 bases between the germline ends. This CDR3 reads CASSFRGEVSYNEQFF. The DNA of the CDR3 is TGTGCCAGCAGCTTCCGAGGGGAGGTCTCCTACAATGAGCAGTTCTTC. Full variable domain (remainder filled in from reference TRBV11-2 and TRBJ2-1): EAGVAQSPRYKIIEKRQSVAFWCNPISGHATLYWYQQILGQGPKLLIQFQNNGVVDDSQLPKDRFSAERLKGVDSTLKIQPAKLEDSAVYLCASSFRGEVSYNEQFFGPGTRLTVL.

V and J are TRBV1 and TRBJ2-3; TRBD1, the D gene given by the table, was not confirmed from the DNA. TRBV1 constitutes a pseudogene. CDR3 size: 16 residues. The CDR3 region has the DNA TGCACCAGCAGCCAATCCCCAGTCTCTAGCACAGATACGCAGTATTTT. It translates to CTSSQSPVSSTDTQYF.

The chain uses TRBV10-3 and TRBJ2-1; 16 nucleotides agree with TRBD2. The CDR3 totals 16 residues. The germline CDR1 and CDR2 sequences are ENHRY and SYGVKD. The J segment lost 5 bases and the V segment lost 8 bases, leaving 6 bases of the junction unmatched. CDR3 sequence (DNA): TGTGCCATCCTTGGGACTAGCGGGAGGGCCGACAATGAGCAGTTCTTC. Its translation is CAILGTSGRADNEQFF.

The gene calls are TRBV7-2 and TRBJ2-3, with D perhaps matching TRBD1 (5 bases). V was cut by 4 bases and J by 2 bases, with 13 bases left in between. Germline V gene sequence: CDR1 SGHTA, CDR2 FQGNSA. The CDR3 sequence is 15 residues long. The CDR3 DNA is TGTGCCAGCAGCTCAGGGTTTGAAGACACAGATACGCAGTATTTT. Its protein is CASSSGFEDTDTQYF.

This chain uses TRBV7-6 with TRBJ1-4; TRBD1 matches 12 bases. V lost 4 bases and J lost 6; bases outside the gene matches: 9. The CDR3 has 17 amino acids. The germline V gene has CDR1 SGHVS and CDR2 FNYEAQ. The CDR3 protein is CASSSQGQGAWDEKLFF. CDR3 DNA sequence: TGTGCCAGCAGCTCCCAGGGACAGGGGGCATGGGATGAAAAACTGTTTTTT.

Worth noting for this clone: Other DNA sequences of this sample code for an identical CDR3. The rearrangement joins TRBV7-9 to TRBJ2-3; the match to TRBD2 covers 12 bases. Germline CDR1 SEHNR, CDR2 FQNEAQ (reference sequence). J was trimmed by 0 bases and V by 5 bases; bases with no gene match: 6. The CDR3 runs to 17 residues. The CDR3 is CASSSRTSGTSTDTQYF. As DNA, the CDR3 is TGTGCCAGCAGCAGTCGGACTAGCGGGACTAGCACAGATACGCAGTATTTT.

This clone was found once. DNA of the CDR3: TGTGCCAGCAGCCAAGATACTGGGCCATCCTACGAGCAGTACTTC. Encoded protein: CASSQDTGPSYEQYF. V and J are TRBV4-2 and TRBJ2-7; no clear D gene. CDR3 length: 15 residues. V was trimmed by 0 bases and J by 1 base, leaving 10 bases between them. Germline CDR1 reads LGHNA; CDR2 reads YNFKEQ.

This chain joins TRBV4-1 and TRBJ2-7; either TRBD1 or TRBD2 may fit D (6 bases each). Trimming took 0 bases from V and 7 from J, leaving 16 bases between them. CDR1 and CDR2 (germline): MGHRA, YSYEKL. The CDR3 spans 15 residues. CDR3 nucleotide sequence: TGCGCCAGCAGCCAAGATTGGGGGGCCTTGCGGGAGCAGTACTTC. Amino acids: CASSQDWGALREQYF.

V gene TRBV30 combines with J gene TRBJ2-7; 15 nucleotides match TRBD2. In germline, CDR1 is GTSNPN, CDR2 SVGIG (reference sequence). Trimming removed 2 bases from V and 2 bases from J; junction bases left unmatched: 16. The CDR3 is made up of 20 amino acids. The CDR3 region is CAWSPNPGLAGGVGPYEQYF. The CDR3 nucleotides are TGTGCCTGGAGTCCTAACCCGGGACTAGCGGGAGGAGTGGGGCCCTACGAGCAGTACTTC. The entire variable domain, with the rest obtained from reference TRBV30 and TRBJ2-7, is as follows: SQTIHQWPATLVQPVGSPLSLECTVEGTSNPNLYWYRQAAGRGLQLLFYSVGIGQISSEVPQNLSASRPQDRQFILSSKKLLLSDSGFYLCAWSPNPGLAGGVGPYEQYFGPGTRLTVT.